Detailed here is one T cell receptor (beta chain). Its matching antigen is unknown. This sample stems from a study of CD8 T cells in Susac syndrome. General observations from the study: Total CD8+ and CD8+ TEMRA repertoires contained over 15 and five Susac-specific public clones, respectively.

From blood CD8+ and CD4+ T cells, the TCR beta chain was sequenced. It was negative isolation that provided the CD8+ and CD4+ T cells, whereas TEMRA cells were enriched by FACS. The CDR3 contains 16 residues. CDR1 and CDR2 (germline): MNHNS, SASEGT. The ends were cut back, 1 base at V and 0 bases at J, with 10 bases in the middle. Reverse transcription used about 0.45 to 1 ug RNA and random hexamers. Across 54 Vbeta and 13 Jbeta, TCR beta CDR3 was amplified with immunoSEQ multiplex PCR. MiXCR was run by TCRdb on the immunoSEQ multiplex PCR reads, yielding one entry per CDR3 protein. The top ten hold more than 0.2% of the sample, which has 100,000 to 150,000 distinct CDR3 sequences, just under 95% seen once.

The receptor was isolated from a human donor with Susac syndrome. Input material: CD8+ T cells from PBMCs. The chain carries TRBV6-1 and TRBJ2-4, with unresolved D. For the CDR3, the DNA is TGTGCCAGCAGTGAAGTCCGGATATTAGCCAAAAACATTCAGTACTTC. Its translation is CASSEVRILAKNIQYF.